This TCR beta chain is drawn from a study of T cell responses to AZD1222 COVID-19 vaccine (dated by TCRdb to the early 2020s). Regarding the complete study: A total of approximately 250 trial participants underwent TCR sequencing, of whom roughly 210 had received two doses of AZD1222 and approximately 25 had received two doses of the MenACWY control vaccine. Trial participants were enrolled into age subgroups of 18-55, 56-69 and 70-plus years, which contained about 150, 27 and 61 TCR-sequenced participants, respectively.

Interpreted using the paper, the time point label stands for: baseline before first vaccination. The treatment or condition label for this specimen denotes: meningococcal conjugate vaccine given as trial control. Vaccinee samples were obtained from the UK trials COV001 and COV002, which included a single-blind randomized controlled phase 2/3 trial of AZD1222 (ChAdOx1 nCoV-19) in healthy adults. For TCRbeta chain sequencing, PBMC samples from trial participants were taken at day 0 and at day 28 after the second dose. V was cut back by 0 bases and J by 4 bases, leaving a gap of 11 bases between them. Reading from cysteine to phenylalanine, the CDR3 counts 15 amino acids. Kept here is only the CDR3 DNA, which spans 45 bases and is read in frame from base 1. From the germline V gene, CDR1 is SGDLS and CDR2 is YYNGEE. As to this clone: This clone's antigen is unknown. Base qualities are not provided; no much larger clone lies one nucleotide away.

The CDR3 regions of human TCRbeta chains were subjected to immunosequencing. The paper's data handling went like this. Repertoire TCRs were matched against a reference library of SARS-CoV-2-specific TCRs generated with the MIRA antigen-specificity platform. Breadth was defined as the fraction of unique TCRs that were SARS-CoV-2-associated. Depth was defined as the fraction of total T cells that were SARS-CoV-2-associated. Using the MIRA data, each spike-specific TCR was assigned both to the spike region to which the TCR was reactive and to a CD4 or CD8 class. Log10-transformed breadth and depth values were compared by one-way ANOVA with Sidak's multiple comparisons tests. Imported from immuneACCESS, the table was reduced by TCRdb to in-frame sequences with V and J called. These copies leave out some clones; in studies compared against another copy, an unresolved V gene accounts for under half, and the cause of the remainder is not known. V and J calls and clone size come straight from that table; D and trimming were deduced from the DNA. This sample gives 80,000 to 100,000 clones in total; around nine tenths of them show up just once. Of the sample, 10% falls within the top ten clones.

The investigation overall reported the following: Because no day 14 peak-response samples were available, the repertoires could be characterized only after the peak T cell response. Reportedly, almost half of the unique spike-specific TCRs recognized epitopes lying outside the regions that are mutated in the B.1.351 and B.1.1.7 variants. Spike-specific TCR breadth and depth rose significantly after two AZD1222 doses compared with day 0 and with MenACWY recipients. Vaccine-associated CD4 TCRs spanned the whole spike protein, with dominant responses in regions 160-218 and 743-854. Only five or six AZD1222 recipients were SARS-CoV-2 seropositive at baseline, limiting conclusions about previously exposed vaccinees. Most participants were white British and females outnumbered males, and the authors suggested that clonal diversity may have been underestimated. The 56-69-year group was small, and its depth increase did not reach significance, likely because of low power.

The TCR originated in an adult in good health. Sequences were derived from peripheral blood, sampled on day 0 of MenACWY control vaccination. Recombination linked TRBV9 to TRBJ2-1; the D gene is perhaps TRBD2, on 5 matching bases. The nucleotide sequence is TGTGCCAGCAGCGTAGGGAACAGAGGGTACAATGAGCAGTTCTTC. Its coded protein is CASSVGNRGYNEQFF.